These T cell receptor beta chains were read from a single sample in a study of follicular helper T cells after annual influenza vaccination. Assay used: immunoSEQ multiplex PCR; TCRdb lists only in-frame clones, some missing. The sample has under 9,500 clones; approximately 83% are singletons. The sample in question was CXCR5+ CD38- circulating T follicular helper cells from blood, obtained 7 days after influenza vaccination. Receptor source: an adult who received the influenza vaccine. The conserved cysteine and the conserved F or W are not part of the CDR3 here. Clone size is shown for a subset of rows, as once, few, many or a class of expanded clone.

CDR3 protein: ASSPRASGYTGELF; V gene: TRBV7-2; J gene: TRBJ2-2; clone size: -
CDR3 protein: ASSPGTVYGYT; V gene: TRBV6-1; J gene: TRBJ1-2; clone size: few
CDR3 protein: ASILGQSGNTIY; V gene: TRBV6-1; J gene: TRBJ1-3; clone size: -
CDR3 protein: ASSLGNTGELF; V gene: TRBV5-1; J gene: TRBJ2-2; clone size: few
CDR3 protein: ASSLGSGGTDTQY; V gene: TRBV11-3; J gene: TRBJ2-3; clone size: -
CDR3 protein: ASSKNNRGTTEAF; V gene: TRBV19; J gene: TRBJ1-1; clone size: -
CDR3 protein: ASSRGGLAAYQETQY; V gene: TRBV7-6; J gene: TRBJ2-5; clone size: -
CDR3 protein: ASSPGTGAPRTQY; V gene: TRBV7-6; J gene: TRBJ2-5; clone size: once
CDR3 protein: ASSAGTDNQPQH; V gene: TRBV2; J gene: TRBJ1-5; clone size: -
CDR3 protein: ASSLTPGPQGGPQH; V gene: TRBV5-8; J gene: TRBJ1-5; clone size: -
CDR3 protein: ATSGQTSTDTQY; V gene: TRBV6-5; J gene: TRBJ2-3; clone size: -
CDR3 protein: ASSDVPSGGTGELF; V gene: TRBV5-1; J gene: TRBJ2-2; clone size: -
CDR3 protein: ASSLGSGLGNTEAF; V gene: TRBV7-9; J gene: TRBJ1-1; clone size: -
CDR3 protein: ASPQRTGTVTYEQY; V gene: TRBV4-3; J gene: TRBJ2-7; clone size: once
CDR3 protein: ATSRDGGRTGGTQY; V gene: TRBV15; J gene: TRBJ2-3; clone size: -
CDR3 protein: ASRVSWNTEAF; V gene: TRBV2; J gene: TRBJ1-1; clone size: -
CDR3 protein: AWNNPEQSHYEQY; V gene: TRBV30; J gene: TRBJ2-7; clone size: -
CDR3 protein: ASSFRGVAF; V gene: TRBV28; J gene: TRBJ1-1; clone size: -
CDR3 protein: ASSLASASGERELF; V gene: TRBV7-2; J gene: TRBJ2-2; clone size: few
CDR3 protein: ASSARQTNQPQH; V gene: TRBV6-6; J gene: TRBJ1-5; clone size: -
CDR3 protein: ASSKRDGHIGAGSYEQY; V gene: TRBV5-6; J gene: TRBJ2-7; clone size: -
CDR3 protein: ASSTGLWGNEQF; V gene: TRBV9; J gene: TRBJ2-1; clone size: -
CDR3 protein: ASSMEIAGELF; V gene: TRBV19; J gene: TRBJ2-2; clone size: few
CDR3 protein: ASSPGTAMDYGYT; V gene: TRBV4-2; J gene: TRBJ1-2; clone size: -
CDR3 protein: ASSDGTSTTDTQY; V gene: TRBV2; J gene: TRBJ2-3; clone size: -